The clone carrying this TCR beta chain is a singleton in its sample. In the same sample, other DNA sequences code for this CDR3. The entry originates in a study of blood T cell repertoires in COVID-19. At the level of the study: The United States, Italy and Spain were the sources of the acute and convalescent COVID-19 samples.

Data came from immunoSEQ multiplex PCR; TCRdb stores just in-frame clones and leaves some out. This sample yields 200,000 or so clones, of which roughly 85% are seen a single time; 3% to 4.5% belongs to the top ten. Recruits, aged roughly 18 to 100 years, lived in 24 US areas. The receptor's source is a woman in her 40s with acute COVID-19. The specimen sequenced was PBMCs or T cells enriched from blood (not recorded which).

Here the CDR3 reads CASSLAADTQYF. CDR3 DNA: TGCGCCAGCAGCTTGGCGGCAGATACGCAGTATTTT. The rearrangement uses TRBV5-1 and TRBJ2-3; D ambiguous. Germline V lookup: CDR1 SGHRS, CDR2 YFSETQ. Trimming left V 0 bases short and J 4 bases short, with 3 bases between. This CDR3 region has 12 residues.